This T cell receptor (beta chain) was retrieved from a study of blood T cells in healthy people across ages. This CDR3 region has 14 residues. The V gene lost 0 bases and the J gene lost 5 bases, with 10 bases spanning the gap. Germline assignment: CDR1 LGHNA and CDR2 YNFKEQ. PCR was performed a second time for roughly 7 to 12 cycles using a sample-barcoded 5' primer and a J-beta primer mix. TCRdb passed the 5' RACE reads through MiXCR, listing each CDR3 protein once. The sample carries approximately 780,000 distinct CDR3 sequences, around 25% recorded once. There are a few counts of this clonotype. These data are also associated with another study on T cells of mothers and their children. From that paper: With the M1S primer of the second PCR, sample barcodes and 2-4 random nucleotides were added. Related mother-child pairs showed slightly, non-significantly higher overlap than unrelated pairs.

The sequenced sample was blood. The genes are TRBV4-2 and TRBJ1-2; no definite D call. This clonotype originated in a boy under 18 in good health. CDR3 protein: CASSQDAVPYGYTF. In DNA form, the CDR3 reads TGTGCCAGCAGCCAAGATGCAGTTCCTTATGGCTACACCTTC.